The rows below give T cell receptor beta chains drawn from one sample of a study of blood T cells in healthy people across ages. TCRdb passed the 5' RACE reads through MiXCR, listing each CDR3 protein once. The sample has hundreds of thousands of distinct CDR3 sequences, approximately 60% seen once. Sequencing input: blood. The source is a man in his forties or fifties in good health. CDR3s include the opening cysteine and the closing phenylalanine or tryptophan. D genes are given only for firm matches. Only some rows state a clone size, as once, few, many or a class for expanded clones.

clone size	D gene	V gene	J gene	CDR3 protein	CDR3 DNA
NA	NA	TRBV5-1	TRBJ1-2	CASSLAGNTNYGYTF	TGCGCCAGCAGCTTAGCAGGGAATACAAACTATGGCTACACCTTC
many	NA	TRBV7-2	TRBJ2-3	CASTYSQGDTQYF	TGTGCCAGCACCTACTCCCAGGGGGATACGCAGTATTTT
few	NA	TRBV10-3	TRBJ2-7	CAISDPEGYEQYF	TGTGCCATCAGTGACCCGGAAGGATACGAGCAGTACTTC
NA	NA	TRBV9	TRBJ2-1	CASSPRGGENNEQFF	TGTGCCAGCAGCCCCCGCGGGGGCGAGAACAATGAGCAGTTCTTC
few	TRBD2	TRBV12-3/TRBV12-4	TRBJ2-1	CASSLGGLAGINEQFF	TGTGCCAGCAGTTTAGGAGGACTAGCGGGGATCAATGAGCAGTTCTTC
NA	NA	TRBV29-1	TRBJ2-3	CSVEGDISTDTQYF	TGCAGCGTCGAAGGGGACATCTCCACAGATACGCAGTATTTT
NA	NA	TRBV12-3/TRBV12-4	TRBJ1-2	CASSDGVRDGYTF	TGTGCCAGCAGCGATGGGGTACGGGATGGCTACACCTTC
NA	TRBD1	TRBV28	TRBJ1-1	CASRTPGTGGFSEAFF	TGTGCCAGCAGAACCCCCGGGACAGGGGGCTTCAGTGAAGCTTTCTTT
NA	NA	TRBV4-1	TRBJ2-7	CASSQSWGVGYEQYF	TGCGCCAGCAGCCAGTCCTGGGGAGTTGGGTACGAGCAGTACTTC
once	NA	TRBV12-5	TRBJ1-4	CASAPQTTDEKLFF	TGTGCTAGTGCCCCCCAGACAACGGATGAAAAACTGTTTTTT
few	NA	TRBV5-1	TRBJ1-2	CASSFDRREAFTNYGYTF	TGCGCCAGCAGCTTCGACAGGCGTGAGGCCTTTACTAACTATGGCTACACCTTC
NA	TRBD1	TRBV5-5	TRBJ2-1	CASSRDRGRNEQFF	TGTGCCAGCAGTCGGGACAGGGGCAGGAATGAGCAGTTCTTC
NA	TRBD1	TRBV12-3/TRBV12-4	TRBJ2-7	CASRMTGGTYEQYF	TGTGCCAGCAGAATGACAGGGGGTACGTACGAGCAGTACTTC
NA	NA	TRBV4-3	TRBJ2-7	CASSRDKQGYEQYF	TGCGCCAGCAGCCGCGACAAGCAAGGCTACGAGCAGTACTTC
NA	NA	TRBV20-1	TRBJ2-1	CSARDSRGLNNEQFF	TGCAGTGCTAGAGACAGCCGGGGTTTAAACAATGAGCAGTTCTTC
few	NA	TRBV5-6	TRBJ2-1	CASSPGPNTYNEQFF	TGTGCCAGCAGCCCCGGGCCAAATACCTACAATGAGCAGTTCTTC
NA	NA	TRBV18	TRBJ2-6	CASSQSSGANVLTF	TGTGCCAGCTCACAGAGCTCTGGGGCCAACGTCCTGACTTTC
NA	NA	TRBV29-1	TRBJ1-1	CSVSRQAANTEAFF	TGCAGCGTTTCCCGACAGGCGGCGAACACTGAAGCTTTCTTT
few	NA	TRBV9	TRBJ2-7	CASSVDGIHSYEQYF	TGTGCCAGCAGCGTAGACGGGATTCACTCCTACGAGCAGTACTTC
few	TRBD1	TRBV29-1	TRBJ2-7	CSVLLGDRDNEQYF	TGCAGCGTCCTACTGGGGGACAGGGACAATGAGCAGTACTTC
few	NA	TRBV29-1	TRBJ2-1	CSVERGLEGDEQFF	TGCAGCGTTGAGAGGGGCTTGGAGGGAGATGAGCAGTTCTTC
NA	TRBD2	TRBV3-1	TRBJ2-7	CASSSSGGRYEQYF	TGTGCCAGCAGTTCTAGCGGGGGACGCTACGAGCAGTACTTC
NA	TRBD1	TRBV18	TRBJ2-1	CASSLDRGLSNEQFF	TGTGCCAGCTCTCTGGACAGGGGGCTAAGCAATGAGCAGTTCTTC
NA	TRBD2	TRBV20-1	TRBJ2-7	CSARPVREGTYEQYF	TGCAGTGCCCGCCCTGTGCGGGAGGGCACCTACGAGCAGTACTTC
NA	TRBD2	TRBV5-1	TRBJ2-1	CASSLGGLAGDNEQFF	TGCGCCAGCAGCTTGGGGGGACTAGCGGGGGACAATGAGCAGTTCTTC
NA	TRBD1	TRBV9	TRBJ2-2	CASWQGAGGELFF	TGTGCCAGCTGGCAGGGGGCTGGCGGGGAGCTGTTTTTT
NA	NA	TRBV12-3/TRBV12-4	TRBJ1-1	CASSPRTMNTEAFF	TGTGCCAGCAGCCCCCGGACCATGAACACTGAAGCTTTCTTT
once	NA	TRBV3-1	TRBJ2-5	CASSRWTGGETQYF	TGTGCCAGCAGTCGATGGACGGGTGGCGAGACCCAGTACTTC
NA	TRBD2	TRBV5-1	TRBJ2-3	CASSLLTSGGKDTQYF	TGCGCCAGCAGCTTGTTGACTAGCGGGGGGAAAGATACGCAGTATTTT
NA	NA	TRBV7-7	TRBJ2-5	CASSSTGWGETQYF	TGTGCTAGCAGCTCGACAGGTTGGGGAGAGACCCAGTACTTC
NA	TRBD1	TRBV6-4	TRBJ2-3	CASSGTGFSTDTQYF	TGTGCCAGCAGCGGGACAGGGTTTAGCACAGATACGCAGTATTTT